These 29 T cell receptor beta chains originate from one sample sequenced in a study of identical twins. TCRdb processed the 5' RACE reads anew with MiXCR; each CDR3 protein has one entry. Altogether around 690,000 distinct CDR3 sequences are present, 21% being singletons, with the ten largest covering over 4%. These same records also appear under a second study, on T cells expressing NK-cell markers.

Sequencing was carried out using PBMCs. The receptors come from a woman aged 18 to 35 in good health.

This clonotype has more than one count but fewer than ten. The chain couples TRBV20-1 to TRBJ2-1, with 9 bases aligning to TRBD2. The CDR3 is 15 amino acids. V trimming: 2 bases; J trimming: 8 bases; junction bases outside the gene matches: 10. Germline CDR1 is DFQATT and CDR2 is SNEGSKA (reference sequence). The CDR3: CSARSPGLAPDEQFF. CDR3 sequence (DNA): TGCAGTGCTAGATCGCCGGGACTAGCTCCGGATGAGCAGTTCTTC.

J is TRBJ2-2 and V is TRBV7-9; D gene uncertain. Germline V lookup: CDR1 SEHNR, CDR2 FQNEAQ (reference sequence). Trimming removed 4 bases at V and 9 bases at J, with 6 bases between. The CDR3 is made up of 11 amino acids. CDR3: CASSSAWELFF. CDR3 nucleotide sequence: TGTGCCAGCAGCTCTGCGTGGGAGCTGTTTTTT.

The J gene is TRBJ2-3, the V gene TRBV10-3; 9 bases agree with TRBD2. The CDR3 is 15 amino acids. The V gene end was trimmed by 2 bases and the J gene end by 0 bases; junction bases not matched to a gene: 0. Germline loops: CDR1 ENHRY, CDR2 SYGVKD. CDR3 region: CAISELAGSTDTQYF. The CDR3 DNA is TGTGCCATCAGTGAGCTAGCGGGGAGCACAGATACGCAGTATTTT.

This clonotype was seen only a few times. V usage is TRBV6-1 and J usage is TRBJ2-6, with D possibly being TRBD1 or TRBD2 (5 bases each). The CDR3 consists of 17 residues. Germline loops: CDR1 MNHNS, CDR2 SASEGT. V lost 5 bases, J lost 0 bases, and 14 bases lay in between. The CDR3 is CASSLHRGNSGANVLTF. The CDR3 DNA reads TGTGCCAGCAGTCTCCACCGGGGCAACTCTGGGGCCAACGTCCTGACTTTC.

This clonotype was detected ten times or more. The V call is TRBV5-4, the J call TRBJ2-1, with a tentative D call TRBD1 (7 bases). Germline CDR1 and CDR2: SGHNT and YYREEE (reference sequence). CDR3 size: 15 residues. V was trimmed by 4 bases and J by 3 bases, leaving 14 bases between them. CDR3 coding DNA: TGTGCCAGCAGCCCAACGGGGGACAGCTACAATGAGCAGTTCTTC. Amino acids: CASSPTGDSYNEQFF.

This chain uses TRBV3-1 with TRBJ2-1; the match to TRBD2 covers 11 bases. CDR1 LGHDT and CDR2 YNNKEL come from the germline V gene (reference sequence). Trimming removed 11 bases from V and 9 bases from J; junction bases left unmatched: 21. The CDR3 spans 17 residues. The CDR3 DNA sequence: TGTGCCTGCACCCAGCAGGTAGCGGGGGGGCCTGGTAGTGAGCAGTTCTTC. This gives the protein CACTQQVAGGPGSEQFF.

This clonotype was counted only a few times. This chain joins TRBV7-9 and TRBJ1-2, with TRBD1 as a possible D gene (6 bases). The V gene's germline CDR1 is SEHNR and CDR2 FQNEAQ (reference sequence). This CDR3 region has 12 residues. Trimming left V 5 bases short and J 7 bases short, with 11 bases between. The CDR3 reads CASSDTGFGYTF. The CDR3 DNA reads TGTGCCAGCAGCGATACAGGGTTTGGCTACACCTTC. The variable domain in full, completed from reference TRBV7-9 and TRBJ1-2, reads DTGVSQNPRHKITKRGQNVTFRCDPISEHNRLYWYRQTLGQGPEFLTYFQNEAQLEKSRLLSDRFSAERPKGSFSTLEIQRTEQGDSAMYLCASSDTGFGYTFGSGTRLTVV.

The sample holds a few counts of this clonotype. The CDR3 is CASSPSGVETQYF. In DNA form, the CDR3 reads TGTGCCAGCAGCCCGTCCGGAGTAGAGACCCAGTACTTC. This chain joins TRBV12-3 or TRBV12-4 and TRBJ2-5; D remains ambiguous. The V gene lost 6 bases and the J gene lost 4 bases, with 12 bases spanning the gap. This CDR3 has 13 amino acids.

The CDR3 loop reads CASSLGGSNIQYF. The CDR3, as DNA: TGCGCCAGCAGCTTAGGGGGGTCGAACATTCAGTACTTC. The V call is TRBV5-1, the J call TRBJ2-4; either TRBD1 or TRBD2 may supply D (6 bases each). This CDR3 comprises 13 residues. The V end lost 2 bases, the J end lost 7 bases, and 10 bases lay between the germline ends. CDR1 and CDR2 (germline): SGHRS, YFSETQ.

The chain employs TRBV3-1 and TRBJ2-7; D perhaps matches TRBD2 (7 bases). V gave up 1 base and J gave up 4 bases, with 14 bases separating them. Germline CDR1 and CDR2: LGHDT and YNNKEL (reference sequence). The CDR3 loop spans 15 amino acids. CDR3 loop: CASSQGAGAGYEQYF. The DNA of the CDR3 is TGTGCCAGCAGCCAAGGCGCGGGGGCCGGGTACGAGCAGTACTTC.

This clonotype was seen a handful of times. The rearrangement uses TRBV4-1 and TRBJ2-7; 9 nucleotides align to TRBD1. The trim removed 4 bases at V and 2 bases at J, leaving 3 bases unmatched. This CDR3 is 14 amino acids long. The germline V gene has CDR1 MGHRA and CDR2 YSYEKL. In DNA, the CDR3 is TGCGCCAGCAGCCGCGGGACAGGGCCCTACGAGCAGTACTTC. This gives the protein CASSRGTGPYEQYF.

This clonotype has only a few counts. The chain joins TRBV5-1 to TRBJ1-1; a possible D gene is TRBD1 (6 bases). This CDR3 contains 14 residues. Germline lookup yields CDR1 SGHRS and CDR2 YFSETQ. V was pared by 1 base and J by 7 bases, with 14 bases between. CDR3 bases: TGCGCCAGCAGCTTGACCAGGGGTAAGGGTGAAGCTTTCTTT. Translating it yields CASSLTRGKGEAFF. Together with reference TRBV5-1 and TRBJ1-1, the CDR3 gives the full variable domain: KAGVTQTPRYLIKTRGQQVTLSCSPISGHRSVSWYQQTPGQGLQFLFEYFSETQRNKGNFPGRFSGRQFSNSRSEMNVSTLELGDSALYLCASSLTRGKGEAFFGQGTRLTVV.

The chain has TRBV27 and TRBJ2-1, with D maybe TRBD2 (5 bases). The CDR3 sequence is 15 residues long. V was trimmed by 5 bases and J by 9 bases, leaving 20 bases between them. CDR1 MNHEY and CDR2 SMNVEV come from the germline V gene (reference sequence). The chain's CDR3 is CASSTLLVPGGEQFF. The CDR3 DNA reads TGTGCCAGCAGTACCTTACTAGTCCCAGGCGGTGAGCAGTTCTTC.

This chain connects TRBV12-3 or TRBV12-4 to TRBJ2-1, with TRBD1 identical over 9 bases. The J segment lost 9 bases and the V segment lost 2 bases, leaving 8 bases of the junction unmatched. CDR3 length: 15 residues. The DNA for the CDR3 is TGTGCCAGCAGTTTAACCGGGACAGGGTTCCTTGAGCAGTTCTTC. It yields the protein CASSLTGTGFLEQFF.

A few counts support this clonotype. The rearrangement uses TRBV27 and TRBJ2-3; 10 bases are a match to TRBD2. Germline V lookup: CDR1 MNHEY, CDR2 SMNVEV (reference sequence). The CDR3 totals 16 residues. Trimming at V came to 10 bases and at J to 0 bases, leaving 10 bases not matched to a gene. CDR3: CATAGLAARSTDTQYF. CDR3 coding DNA: TGTGCCACCGCAGGACTAGCGGCAAGAAGCACAGATACGCAGTATTTT.

The V gene is TRBV12-3 or TRBV12-4, the J gene TRBJ1-2; D not resolved. The CDR3 consists of 13 residues. Trimming stripped 7 bases from V and 6 bases from J, with 15 bases between. CDR3 coding DNA: TGTGCCAGCACCTTAGAGTTTTGGGATGGCTACACCTTC. Amino acids: CASTLEFWDGYTF.

In this sample, this clonotype turned up many times. This chain connects TRBV4-1 to TRBJ2-1; 7 bases are shared with TRBD2. The CDR3 covers 12 residues. CDR1 is MGHRA and CDR2 is YSYEKL in the germline V gene. V dropped 0 bases and J dropped 14; count of bases not matched to a gene: 4. CDR3 DNA: TGCGCCAGCAGCCAAGAACTCGGGACTAAGTTCTTC. Translation: CASSQELGTKFF.

This clonotype turned up a few times. The chain is built from TRBV7-9 and TRBJ2-7; D unresolved. Trimming took off 5 bases at V and 0 bases at J, with 14 bases between the two ends. The germline V gene encodes CDR1 SEHNR and CDR2 FQNEAQ (reference sequence). This CDR3 is 15 amino acids long. CDR3 loop: CASSRDFRGSYEQYF. CDR3 DNA sequence: TGTGCCAGCAGCCGAGACTTTCGCGGCTCCTACGAGCAGTACTTC. The variable domain in full, with the rest retrieved from reference TRBV7-9 and TRBJ2-7, is DTGVSQNPRHKITKRGQNVTFRCDPISEHNRLYWYRQTLGQGPEFLTYFQNEAQLEKSRLLSDRFSAERPKGSFSTLEIQRTEQGDSAMYLCASSRDFRGSYEQYFGPGTRLTVT.

This clonotype was seen at least ten times. This sequence joins TRBV12-3 or TRBV12-4 and TRBJ1-2, with 9 bases lining up with TRBD1. This CDR3 spans 13 amino acids. V dropped 6 bases and J dropped 7; count of bases not matched to a gene: 6. CDR3 coding DNA: TGTGCCAGCAGAAACGACAGGGGGAGTGGCTACACCTTC. Its translation: CASRNDRGSGYTF.

This clonotype was seen repeatedly, ten times or more. This chain uses TRBV12-3 or TRBV12-4 with TRBJ1-1; a possible D gene is TRBD1 (6 bases). Trimming cost V 3 bases and J 4 bases, with 12 bases left between them. The CDR3 contains 14 residues. The CDR3 nucleotides are TGTGCCAGCAGTTTTTGGGGGGGGCGCACTGAAGCTTTCTTT. Encoded protein: CASSFWGGRTEAFF.

This clonotype has just a few counts. The V and J genes are TRBV12-3 or TRBV12-4 and TRBJ1-6, with no clear D. The CDR3 covers 13 residues. The V end lost 3 bases, the J end lost 14 bases, and 14 bases lay between the germline ends. CDR3 region: CASSFGRQASLHF. The CDR3 DNA sequence: TGTGCCAGCAGTTTTGGCCGTCAGGCATCCCTCCACTTT.

This clonotype was counted at least ten times. The chain is built from TRBV11-2 and TRBJ2-1, with D maybe TRBD2 (5 bases). V lost 5 bases and J lost 7, with 18 bases in between. This CDR3 has 15 residues. Germline CDR1 is SGHAT and CDR2 is FQNNGV. The CDR3 loop is CASSPLVGFGNEQFF. In nucleotides, the CDR3 is TGTGCCAGCAGCCCACTAGTAGGGTTTGGGAATGAGCAGTTCTTC.

The chain is built from TRBV12-3 or TRBV12-4 and TRBJ1-1, with 7 bases fitting TRBD1. Losses at the gene ends were 6 bases for V and 1 base for J; bases not matched to a gene: 8. CDR3 length: 15 amino acids. CDR3 protein: CASSGQVTRNTEAFF. As DNA, the CDR3 is TGTGCCAGCAGCGGACAGGTCACAAGGAACACTGAAGCTTTCTTT.

In this sample, this clonotype turned up a few times. The chain recombines TRBV6-1 with TRBJ2-2, with TRBD1 matching 8 bases. V was pared by 5 bases and J by 7 bases, with 3 bases of the junction left unmatched. There are 13 residues in the CDR3. Germline V gene data show CDR1 as MNHNS and CDR2 as SASEGT. The CDR3 DNA reads TGTGCCAGCAGTCCAGGGGGCGGCGGGGAGCTGTTTTTT. Translating gives CASSPGGGGELFF.

This clonotype was detected a few times. This rearrangement joins TRBV5-1 to TRBJ2-1, with D maybe TRBD2 (6 bases). The germline V and J ends were trimmed by 0 bases and 5 bases, with 9 bases remaining between them. Germline CDR1 SGHRS, CDR2 YFSETQ. The CDR3 consists of 14 residues. The CDR3 DNA sequence: TGCGCCAGCAGCTTGGTTCCTAGCGACAATGAGCAGTTCTTC. It specifies CASSLVPSDNEQFF.

This clonotype was observed a few times. The chain carries TRBV18 and TRBJ2-1; a weak D match, TRBD1 (6 bases). The CDR3 contains 16 residues. The V gene lost 5 bases and the J gene lost 0 bases, with 14 bases spanning the gap. In germline, CDR1 is KGHSH, CDR2 LQKENI. In DNA, the CDR3 is TGTGCCAGCTCAACGGGCCGGGACAACTCCTACAATGAGCAGTTCTTC. It codes for CASSTGRDNSYNEQFF.

This clonotype was observed a few times. This chain joins TRBV27 and TRBJ2-1, with D perhaps matching TRBD2 (5 bases). CDR1 is MNHEY and CDR2 is SMNVEV in the germline V gene (reference sequence). With 8 bases removed from V and 10 bases from J, the gap between germline ends came to 9 bases. The length of the CDR3 is 10 residues. The CDR3 DNA reads as TGTGCCAGCGGAGGTCGGGAGCAGTTCTTC. Translation gives CASGGREQFF.

This chain links TRBV3-1 with TRBJ2-7, with 12 positions matching TRBD1. The germline V gene encodes CDR1 LGHDT and CDR2 YNNKEL (reference sequence). The CDR3 has 16 amino acids. With V trimmed by 0 bases and J by 1 base, 1 base remained unmatched. In DNA form, the CDR3 reads TGTGCCAGCAGCCAAGAGGGACAGGGGGCATCCTACGAGCAGTACTTC. Amino acid sequence: CASSQEGQGASYEQYF.

CDR3 loop: CASSWGQGGSTDTQYF. Here the CDR3 DNA reads TGCGCCAGCAGCTGGGGACAGGGGGGAAGCACAGATACGCAGTATTTT. The chain links TRBV5-1 to TRBJ2-3, with TRBD1 matching 11 bases. Germline loops: CDR1 SGHRS, CDR2 YFSETQ. Trimming at V came to 3 bases and at J to 0 bases, leaving 3 bases not matched to a gene. The CDR3 length is 16 residues.